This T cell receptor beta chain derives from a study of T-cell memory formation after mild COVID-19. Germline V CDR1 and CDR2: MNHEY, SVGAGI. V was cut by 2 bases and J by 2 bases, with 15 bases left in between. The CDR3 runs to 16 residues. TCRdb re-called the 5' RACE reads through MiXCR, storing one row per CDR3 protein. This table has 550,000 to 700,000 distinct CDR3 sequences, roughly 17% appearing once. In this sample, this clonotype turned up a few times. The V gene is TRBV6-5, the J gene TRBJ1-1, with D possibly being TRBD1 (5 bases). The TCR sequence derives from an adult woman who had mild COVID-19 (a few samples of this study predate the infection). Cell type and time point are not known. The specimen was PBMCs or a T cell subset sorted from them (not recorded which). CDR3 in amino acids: CASSYGDLRHNTEAFF. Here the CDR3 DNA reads TGTGCCAGCAGTTACGGGGACCTGAGACACAACACTGAAGCTTTCTTT.